Following are 21 T cell receptor beta chains from one sample sequenced in a study of blood T cell repertoires in COVID-19. The data were produced by immunoSEQ multiplex PCR, yet TCRdb's version contains in-frame clones alone and is incomplete. In the table there are about 56,000 clones, around four fifths of which are singletons. Sequencing was done on a sample of peripheral blood. The receptors stem from a woman aged 80 or older with acute or convalescent COVID-19.

The J gene is TRBJ2-2, the V gene TRBV6-5, with D perhaps matching TRBD2 (6 bases). Germline V gene sequence: CDR1 MNHEY, CDR2 SVGAGI. The V end lost 10 bases, the J end lost 1 base, and 13 bases lay between the germline ends. This CDR3 is built from 14 residues. The CDR3 DNA follows: TGTGCCATCCCTCGGGGGATGAACACCGGGGAGCTGTTTTTT. It encodes CAIPRGMNTGELFF.

This chain uses TRBV7-2 with TRBJ2-5, with 8 bases that match TRBD2. After removal of 2 bases from V and 3 bases from J, the junction contained 5 bases not matched to a gene. Germline assignment: CDR1 SGHTA and CDR2 FQGNSA. The CDR3 has 15 residues. DNA of the CDR3: TGTGCCAGCAGCTTAAGGTCAGCGGGGGAAGAGACCCAGTACTTC. Its protein product is CASSLRSAGEETQYF.

V and J are TRBV18 and TRBJ1-5, with D possibly being TRBD1 (6 bases). CDR1 is KGHSH, CDR2 LQKENI, per germline. The CDR3 sequence is 13 residues long. Trimming shortened V by 3 bases and J by 4 bases, and 7 bases separated the two germline ends. Written as DNA, the CDR3 is TGTGCCAGCTCACCCCAGGGGAATCAGCCCCAGCATTTT. Amino acid sequence: CASSPQGNQPQHF.

This clone was detected once. The chain has TRBV9 and TRBJ2-5; 8 bases are a match to TRBD1. The CDR3 has 15 amino acids. V was clipped by 6 bases and J by 4 bases; unmatched bases: 11. Germline assignment: CDR1 SGDLS and CDR2 YYNGEE. This chain's CDR3 is CASTLRPGGGETQYF. In nucleotides, the CDR3 is TGTGCCAGCACCCTAAGACCAGGGGGCGGAGAGACCCAGTACTTC.

The chain employs TRBV29-1 and TRBJ1-1, with 9 nucleotides matching TRBD1. CDR1 is SQVTM, CDR2 ANQGSEA, per germline. Losses at the gene ends were 4 bases for V and 3 bases for J; bases not matched to a gene: 0. The CDR3 runs 12 residues. CDR3 in DNA: TGCAGCGTTGGACAGGGGGACACTGAAGCTTTCTTT. Protein product: CSVGQGDTEAFF.

V usage is TRBV5-1 and J usage is TRBJ2-3, with D hard to call. Germline V lookup: CDR1 SGHRS, CDR2 YFSETQ. This CDR3 region has 12 residues. Trimming stripped 0 bases from V and 5 bases from J, with 4 bases between. The CDR3 here is CASSLDGDTQYF. CDR3 nucleotides: TGCGCCAGCAGCTTGGACGGAGATACGCAGTATTTT.

J is TRBJ1-2 and V is TRBV2, with 9 bases aligning to TRBD1. The CDR3 contains 14 residues. The ends lost 7 bases at V and 4 bases at J; junction bases unmatched: 7. Germline V gives CDR1 SNHLY, CDR2 FYNNEI. CDR3 nucleotides: TGTGCCAGCAACCAACAGGGGGCAGCCTATGGCTACACCTTC. Its protein is CASNQQGAAYGYTF.

V gene TRBV2 combines with J gene TRBJ1-5; D remains ambiguous. V gave up 0 bases and J gave up 3 bases, with 9 bases separating them. Per germline, CDR1 SNHLY and CDR2 FYNNEI. The CDR3 length is 15 residues. In DNA form, the CDR3 reads TGTGCCAGCAGTGAAGCGCGAGGAAACAATCAGCCCCAGCATTTT. Translated, it gives CASSEARGNNQPQHF.

The rearrangement uses TRBV5-4 and TRBJ2-3; no firm D call. The CDR3 runs to 14 residues. V dropped 0 bases and J dropped 2 bases, with 7 bases sitting between them. Germline assignment: CDR1 SGHNT and CDR2 YYREEE (reference sequence). CDR3 protein: CASSLDRPTDTQYF. The CDR3 DNA reads as TGTGCCAGCAGCTTGGACAGACCCACAGATACGCAGTATTTT.

The V call is TRBV3-1 (or the pseudogene TRBV3-2), the J call TRBJ1-6, with D tentatively TRBD1 (5 bases). The CDR3 loop spans 16 amino acids. V was pared by 3 bases and J by 6 bases, with 15 bases between. Germline V CDR1 and CDR2: LGHDT, YNNKEL (reference sequence). The CDR3 nucleotides read TGTGCCAGCAGCCATCTCGGGGGGGGAAGTAATTCACCCCTCCACTTT. It encodes CASSHLGGGSNSPLHF.

The chain combines TRBV25-1 with TRBJ1-1; D is perhaps TRBD1 (5 bases). CDR3 length equals 16 residues. Germline V lookup: CDR1 MGHDK, CDR2 SYGVNS. Trimming left V 1 base short and J 4 bases short, with 16 bases between. In DNA, the CDR3 is TGTGCCAGCAGTGAATCGTTGGGCAGGGATACCACTGAAGCTTTCTTT. Protein: CASSESLGRDTTEAFF.

This chain joins TRBV15 and TRBJ1-4; maybe TRBD1 (6 bases). V was shortened by 0 bases and J by 8 bases, with 13 bases between the two germline ends. The germline V gene encodes CDR1 LNHNV and CDR2 YYDKDF (reference sequence). This CDR3 spans 15 amino acids. The CDR3 DNA is TGTGCCACCAGCAGAGATTTGGACAGCCTAGAAAAACTGTTTTTT. Residues: CATSRDLDSLEKLFF.

The chain has TRBV18 and TRBJ2-5; 9 positions match TRBD1. This CDR3 contains 18 residues. V gave up 0 bases and J gave up 1 base; unmatched junction bases: 9. Germline V gene sequence: CDR1 KGHSH, CDR2 LQKENI. Here the CDR3 reads CASSPPGGTGMGQETQYF. The CDR3 DNA sequence: TGTGCCAGCTCACCACCGGGAGGGACAGGGATGGGCCAAGAGACCCAGTACTTC.

The chain is built from TRBV6-5 and TRBJ1-2; 7 bases map to TRBD1. CDR1 and CDR2 from the germline V gene are MNHEY and SVGAGI. V was pared by 9 bases and J by 4 bases, with 11 bases of the junction left unmatched. The CDR3 is 14 amino acids. CDR3 amino acids: CASIPDRSFYGYTF. In DNA, the CDR3 is TGTGCCAGTATCCCGGACAGGTCTTTCTATGGCTACACCTTC.

The chain is built from TRBV19 and TRBJ2-5; the D is unclear. CDR1 and CDR2 (germline): LNHDA, SQIVND (reference sequence). The germline V and J ends were trimmed by 5 bases and 3 bases, with 10 bases remaining between them. This CDR3 region has 13 residues. The CDR3 protein is CASSRGREETQYF. CDR3 nucleotide sequence: TGTGCCAGTAGTCGTGGGCGAGAAGAGACCCAGTACTTC.

The chain links TRBV3-1 (or the pseudogene TRBV3-2) to TRBJ1-1; perhaps TRBD1 as D (5 bases). Between the trimmed V and J ends, which lost 4 bases and 4 bases, there was a span of 10 bases. The CDR3 is made up of 13 amino acids. Germline V gives CDR1 LGHDT, CDR2 YNNKEL (reference sequence). Here the CDR3 reads CASSPGRVTEAFF. Here the CDR3 DNA reads TGTGCCAGCAGCCCCGGCAGGGTCACTGAAGCTTTCTTT.

V gene TRBV3-1 (or the pseudogene TRBV3-2) combines with J gene TRBJ2-7; D gene ambiguous. Germline CDR1 reads LGHDT; CDR2 reads YNNKEL (reference sequence). This CDR3 comprises 13 residues. Between the trimmed V and J ends, which lost 0 bases and 3 bases, there was a span of 6 bases. Here the CDR3 DNA reads TGTGCCAGCAGCCAAGATTGGAGCTACGAGCAGTACTTC. Translated, it gives CASSQDWSYEQYF.

The chain couples TRBV25-1 to TRBJ2-5; TRBD1 might be the D (5 bases). The CDR3 has 13 amino acids. CDR1 is MGHDK, CDR2 SYGVNS, per germline. V lost 7 bases and J 5 bases, leaving 14 bases between the germline ends. The CDR3 sequence: CASTQGGRETQYF. CDR3 sequence (DNA): TGTGCCAGCACGCAGGGTGGTCGGGAGACCCAGTACTTC.

This chain uses TRBV7-2 with TRBJ2-3; 13 nucleotides agree with TRBD2. The length of the CDR3 is 16 residues. Germline assignment: CDR1 SGHTA and CDR2 FQGNSA. With V trimmed by 5 bases and J by 4 bases, 6 bases remained unmatched. The DNA of the CDR3 is TGTGCCAGCAGCCCGCGACTAGCGGGGGGCGCAGATACGCAGTATTTT. It codes for CASSPRLAGGADTQYF.

V is TRBV3-1 (or the pseudogene TRBV3-2) and J is TRBJ2-3, with D perhaps TRBD2 (6 bases). Germline V gene sequence: CDR1 LGHDT, CDR2 YNNKEL (reference sequence). CDR3 length equals 15 residues. V dropped 4 bases and J dropped 1 base, with 12 bases sitting between them. This chain's CDR3 is CASSPPGVRTDTQYF. The CDR3 nucleotides read TGTGCCAGCAGCCCGCCGGGGGTTCGCACAGATACGCAGTATTTT.

The gene calls are TRBV4-2 and TRBJ2-7; TRBD2 agrees at 11 bases. The CDR3 covers 17 residues. Germline CDR1 is LGHNA and CDR2 is YNFKEQ. After removal of 1 base from V and 2 bases from J, the junction contained 7 bases not matched to a gene. The CDR3: CASSQGASGGTAYEQYF. CDR3 DNA: TGTGCCAGCAGCCAAGGGGCTAGCGGGGGGACGGCCTACGAGCAGTACTTC.